One sample yielded the 18 T cell receptor beta chains listed below, sequenced in a study of blood T cell repertoires in COVID-19. Sequencing was performed with immunoSEQ multiplex PCR; in TCRdb, only in-frame clones are kept and a portion is missing. The data contain 130,000 or so clones, 88% of them singletons. Sequencing was done on a sample of peripheral blood. These receptors were collected from a man aged 50-60 years with acute or convalescent COVID-19.

Of note for this clone: A read error may produce the germline difference seen at one junction end. The chain joins TRBV7-2 to TRBJ1-5; 7 positions agree with TRBD1. The germline CDR1 and CDR2 sequences are SGHTA and FQGNSA. The CDR3 has 14 amino acids. CDR3 amino acids: CASSVDRVRQLQHF. The CDR3 DNA reads TGTGCCAGCAGCGTCGACAGGGTGAGGCAGCTCCAGCATTTT. Full variable domain (remainder filled in from reference TRBV7-2 and TRBJ1-5): GAGVSQSPSNKVTEKGKDVELRCDPISGHTALYWYRQSLGQGLEFLIYFQGNSAPDKSGLPSDRFSAERTGGSVSTLTIQRTQQEDSAVYLCASSVDRVRQLQHFGDGTRLSIL.

The chain uses TRBV6-5 and TRBJ1-2, with D unclear. The CDR3 covers 15 residues. V lost 0 bases, J lost 8 bases, and 16 bases lay in between. The germline CDR1 and CDR2 sequences are MNHEY and SVGAGI. The CDR3 DNA sequence: TGTGCCAGCAGTTACTCGATAACCACCGATCGGGGCTACACCTTC. Its translation is CASSYSITTDRGYTF.

The CDR3 region is CASSLAPGATYEQYF. The CDR3 DNA follows: TGTGCCAGCAGTTTAGCCCCAGGGGCAACCTACGAGCAGTACTTC. J is TRBJ2-7 and V is TRBV27; tentatively, D is TRBD1 (6 bases). Germline V gene lookup returns CDR1 MNHEY and CDR2 SMNVEV (reference sequence). The germline V and J ends were trimmed by 2 bases and 2 bases, with 13 bases remaining between them. CDR3 size: 15 residues.

This chain connects TRBV7-2 to TRBJ2-3; 8 nucleotides align to TRBD1. The CDR3 consists of 14 residues. Germline V lookup: CDR1 SGHTA, CDR2 FQGNSA. V was pared by 4 bases and J by 2 bases, with 2 bases of the junction left unmatched. Here the CDR3 DNA reads TGTGCCAGCAGCTCGACAGGGGACACAGATACGCAGTATTTT. This codes for CASSSTGDTDTQYF.

The rearrangement uses TRBV7-2 and TRBJ1-2; no reliable D call. V was pared by 5 bases and J by 4 bases, with 17 bases between. The germline V gene encodes CDR1 SGHTA and CDR2 FQGNSA. This CDR3 has 15 amino acids. The CDR3 sequence: CASSRMQSQLYGYTF. The CDR3 DNA reads TGTGCCAGCAGCAGAATGCAAAGCCAACTCTATGGCTACACCTTC.

This clone occurred a few times. This chain joins TRBV7-2 and TRBJ2-2; 9 nucleotides agree with TRBD1. Germline V gene lookup returns CDR1 SGHTA and CDR2 FQGNSA. The J segment lost 8 bases and the V segment lost 3 bases, leaving 7 bases of the junction unmatched. CDR3 size: 15 residues. CDR3: CASSFFGQGQGELFF. The DNA of the CDR3 is TGTGCCAGCAGCTTCTTCGGACAGGGGCAGGGGGAGCTGTTTTTT. The full variable domain, with the rest looked up from reference TRBV7-2 and TRBJ2-2, is GAGVSQSPSNKVTEKGKDVELRCDPISGHTALYWYRQSLGQGLEFLIYFQGNSAPDKSGLPSDRFSAERTGGSVSTLTIQRTQQEDSAVYLCASSFFGQGQGELFFGEGSRLTVL.

This clone was seen only once. The chain employs TRBV2 and TRBJ1-5, with 7 positions matching TRBD1. V lost 6 bases to trimming and J lost 4 bases; unmatched junction nucleotides: 6. Per the germline V gene, CDR1 is SNHLY and CDR2 is FYNNEI. The length of the CDR3 is 14 residues. CDR3 coding DNA: TGTGCCAGCAGCCGACAGGGTGGTAATCAGCCCCAGCATTTT. Translated: CASSRQGGNQPQHF.

This chain joins TRBV6-2 or TRBV6-3 and TRBJ2-7, with D possibly being TRBD2 (6 bases). Trimming left V 2 bases short and J 7 bases short, with 12 bases between. This CDR3 contains 13 residues. The V gene's germline CDR1 is MNHEY and CDR2 SVGEGT. The CDR3 nucleotides read TGTGCCAGCAGTTACATGGGGAGCGGGGAGCAGTACTTC. Residues: CASSYMGSGEQYF.

The V and J genes are TRBV13 and TRBJ2-5, with D possibly matching TRBD2 (6 bases). Trimming took 4 bases from V and 0 from J, leaving 12 bases between them. Germline V lookup: CDR1 PRHDT, CDR2 FYEKMQ (reference sequence). The length of the CDR3 is 15 residues. The CDR3 loop reads CASSSRERNQETQYF. As DNA, the CDR3 is TGTGCCAGCAGCTCTCGGGAGAGGAACCAAGAGACCCAGTACTTC.

The chain joins TRBV5-1 to TRBJ1-2, with D perhaps TRBD1 (6 bases). Germline CDR1 is SGHRS and CDR2 is YFSETQ. The CDR3 is 13 amino acids. V shed 0 bases and J shed 6 bases, with 9 bases lying between them. The CDR3 DNA follows: TGCGCCAGCAGCTTGGGAGGGGGTGATGGCTACACCTTC. Protein: CASSLGGGDGYTF.

The gene calls are TRBV19 and TRBJ1-2; a possible D gene is TRBD1 (5 bases). CDR1 is LNHDA, CDR2 SQIVND, per germline (reference sequence). This CDR3 region has 14 residues. V lost 4 bases and J 2 bases, leaving 11 bases between the germline ends. The CDR3: CASSKPGRNYGYTF. CDR3 coding DNA: TGTGCCAGTAGTAAGCCAGGGAGGAACTATGGCTACACCTTC.

The chain combines TRBV18 with TRBJ1-5; possibly TRBD1 for D (5 bases). Germline loops: CDR1 KGHSH, CDR2 LQKENI. The CDR3 has 13 residues. V lost 2 bases and J 5 bases, leaving 7 bases between the germline ends. CDR3 coding DNA: TGTGCCAGCTCACCAGGGGCTGATCAGCCCCAGCATTTT. Its protein product is CASSPGADQPQHF.

The chain carries TRBV4-1 and TRBJ2-3, with 14 bases identical to TRBD2. The V and J ends lost 2 bases and 1 base, in that order; junction bases with no gene match: 5. The CDR3 totals 18 residues. CDR1 is MGHRA and CDR2 is YSYEKL in the germline V gene. The CDR3 coding sequence is TGCGCCAGCAGCCAATGGACTAGCGGGGGGTTAGGCACAGATACGCAGTATTTT. Its protein is CASSQWTSGGLGTDTQYF.

V usage is TRBV6-6 and J usage is TRBJ1-5; 10 bases agree with TRBD1. Germline CDR1 is MNHNY and CDR2 is SVGAGI (reference sequence). The V gene end was trimmed by 6 bases and the J gene end by 3 bases; junction bases not matched to a gene: 2. The CDR3 is made up of 14 amino acids. CDR3 loop: CASRGQGPNQPQHF. The DNA of the CDR3 is TGTGCCAGCAGGGGACAGGGGCCCAATCAGCCCCAGCATTTT.

The chain combines TRBV6-5 with TRBJ1-1; tentative D call: TRBD1 (5 bases). Trimming cost V 0 bases and J 0 bases, with 5 bases left between them. Germline CDR1 and CDR2: MNHEY and SVGAGI. The CDR3 extends over 14 amino acids. The CDR3 DNA sequence: TGTGCCAGCAGTTACTCGGACATGAACACTGAAGCTTTCTTT. Amino acid sequence: CASSYSDMNTEAFF.

The chain uses TRBV19 and TRBJ2-7, with a possible D match to TRBD1 (6 bases). Between the trimmed V and J ends, which lost 4 bases and 3 bases, there was a span of 10 bases. The germline V gene has CDR1 LNHDA and CDR2 SQIVND (reference sequence). This CDR3 is 13 amino acids long. The DNA of the CDR3 is TGTGCCAGTAGTAGGGGCAGGGGCTACGAGCAGTACTTC. As protein: CASSRGRGYEQYF.

The chain recombines TRBV11-2 with TRBJ2-5; 9 nucleotides align to TRBD2. The CDR3 has 18 residues. After removal of 2 bases from V and 2 bases from J, the junction contained 12 bases not matched to a gene. Looked up from germline, CDR1 is SGHAT and CDR2 is FQNNGV. CDR3 sequence reads: CASSLQSGRIGAQETQYF. The CDR3 DNA is TGTGCCAGCAGCTTACAAAGCGGGAGGATAGGGGCGCAAGAGACCCAGTACTTC.

The chain employs TRBV4-1 and TRBJ1-3; TRBD1 agrees at 8 bases. The CDR3 contains 16 residues. V trimming: 1 base; J trimming: 4 bases; junction bases outside the gene matches: 6. CDR1 MGHRA and CDR2 YSYEKL come from the germline V gene. CDR3 loop: CASSQATGGPGNTIYF. CDR3 nucleotides: TGCGCCAGCAGCCAAGCAACAGGGGGGCCAGGAAACACCATATATTTT.